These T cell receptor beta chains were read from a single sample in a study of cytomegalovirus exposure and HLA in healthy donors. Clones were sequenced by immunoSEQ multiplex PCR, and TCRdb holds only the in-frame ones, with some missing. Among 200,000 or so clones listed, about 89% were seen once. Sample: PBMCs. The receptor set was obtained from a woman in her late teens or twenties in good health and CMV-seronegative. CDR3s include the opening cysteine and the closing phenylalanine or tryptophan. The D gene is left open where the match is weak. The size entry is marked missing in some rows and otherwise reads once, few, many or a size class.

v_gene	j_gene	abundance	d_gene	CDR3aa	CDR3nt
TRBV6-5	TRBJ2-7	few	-	CASTMRYSYEQYF	TGTGCCAGCACGATGAGATACTCCTACGAGCAGTACTTC
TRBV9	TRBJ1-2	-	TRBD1	CASSPRQGAGGYTF	TGTGCCAGCAGCCCCCGACAGGGGGCGGGTGGCTACACCTTC
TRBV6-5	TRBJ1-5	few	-	CASSQGGAQHF	TGTGCCAGCAGTCAAGGGGGGGCCCAGCATTTT
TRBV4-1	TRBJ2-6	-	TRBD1	CASSQPGQGTSGANVLTF	TGCGCCAGCAGCCAGCCGGGACAGGGGACTTCTGGGGCCAACGTCCTGACTTTC
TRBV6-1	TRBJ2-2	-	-	CASSRPPQGGELFF	TGTGCCAGCAGTCGACCTCCCCAGGGGGGGGAGCTGTTTTTT
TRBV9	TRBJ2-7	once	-	CASSVEGGSSYEQYF	TGTGCCAGCAGCGTAGAGGGGGGGAGCTCCTACGAGCAGTACTTC
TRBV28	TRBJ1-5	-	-	CASSSGLRLQHF	TGTGCCAGCAGCTCAGGACTCAGGCTCCAGCATTTT
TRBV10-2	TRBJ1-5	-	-	CASSDSMRWNQPQHF	TGCGCCAGCAGTGACTCTATGCGGTGGAATCAGCCCCAGCATTTT
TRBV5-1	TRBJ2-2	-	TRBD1	CASSQTGIGGELFF	TGCGCCAGCAGCCAGACAGGGATCGGCGGGGAGCTGTTTTTT
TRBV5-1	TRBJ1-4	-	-	CASRPEWTNEKLFF	TGCGCCAGCAGACCGGAGTGGACTAATGAAAAACTGTTTTTT
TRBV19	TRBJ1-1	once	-	CASRTPGMGTEAFF	TGTGCCAGTAGGACTCCCGGGATGGGGACTGAAGCTTTCTTT
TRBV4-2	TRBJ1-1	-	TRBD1	CASSQNRGNTEAFF	TGTGCCAGCAGCCAAAACAGGGGGAACACTGAAGCTTTCTTT
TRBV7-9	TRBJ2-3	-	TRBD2	CASMGLAGGPLTDTQYF	TGTGCCAGCATGGGGCTAGCGGGAGGGCCCCTCACAGATACGCAGTATTTT
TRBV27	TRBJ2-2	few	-	CASSFRTVTGELFF	TGTGCCAGCAGTTTTCGGACAGTTACCGGGGAGCTGTTTTTT
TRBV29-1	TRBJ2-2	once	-	CSSLRGSGELFF	TGCAGCTCCTTGCGAGGTTCCGGGGAGCTGTTTTTT
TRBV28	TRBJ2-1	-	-	CASSHPGGNNEQFF	TGTGCCAGCAGTCACCCCGGGGGAAACAATGAGCAGTTCTTC
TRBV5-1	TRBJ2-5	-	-	CASSLVPAGAETQYF	TGCGCCAGCAGCTTGGTTCCCGCAGGGGCTGAGACCCAGTACTTC
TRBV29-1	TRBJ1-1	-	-	CSVGPRLNTEAFF	TGCAGCGTTGGGCCCAGGCTGAACACTGAAGCTTTCTTT
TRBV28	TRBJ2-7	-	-	CASSIIGGPAAAGEQYF	TGTGCCAGCAGCATTATCGGGGGGCCCGCGGCGGCGGGCGAGCAGTACTTC
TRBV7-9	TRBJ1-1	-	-	CASSSRGHTEAFF	TGTGCCAGCAGCTCCAGGGGACACACTGAAGCTTTCTTT
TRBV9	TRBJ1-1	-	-	CASSAAGWTEAFF	TGTGCCAGCAGCGCCGCGGGTTGGACTGAAGCTTTCTTT
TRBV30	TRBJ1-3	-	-	CAWSRRREHSGNTIYF	TGTGCCTGGAGTCGGCGGAGGGAACACTCTGGAAACACCATATATTTT
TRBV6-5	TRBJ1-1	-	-	CASSHQQGNTEAFF	TGTGCCAGCAGCCACCAACAGGGGAACACTGAAGCTTTCTTT
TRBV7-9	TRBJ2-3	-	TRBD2	CASSPGLAGLTDTQYF	TGTGCCAGCAGCCCAGGACTAGCGGGCCTCACAGATACGCAGTATTTT
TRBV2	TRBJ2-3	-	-	CASSAWGPDTQYF	TGTGCCAGCAGTGCCTGGGGGCCAGATACGCAGTATTTT
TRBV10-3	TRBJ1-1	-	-	CATTGNEAEAFF	TGTGCCACAACAGGGAATGAGGCTGAAGCTTTCTTT
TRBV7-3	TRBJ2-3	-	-	CASSPEPSTDTQYF	TGTGCCAGCAGCCCTGAGCCCAGCACAGATACGCAGTATTTT
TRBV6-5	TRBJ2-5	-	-	CASSYSEITRRETQYF	TGTGCCAGCAGTTACTCTGAAATCACTAGGAGGGAGACCCAGTACTTC
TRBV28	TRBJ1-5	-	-	CASSPLTGGGYQPQHF	TGTGCCAGCAGTCCTCTAACAGGCGGGGGGTATCAGCCCCAGCATTTT
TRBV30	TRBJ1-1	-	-	CAWSVSVDTEAFF	TGTGCCTGGAGTGTATCAGTTGACACTGAAGCTTTCTTT
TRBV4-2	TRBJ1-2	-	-	CASSQDRAGGSYGYTF	TGTGCCAGCAGCCAAGATCGGGCGGGGGGGTCCTATGGCTACACCTTC
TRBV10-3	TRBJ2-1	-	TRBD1	CANGPGTAYNEQFF	TGTGCCAACGGACCCGGGACAGCCTACAATGAGCAGTTCTTC
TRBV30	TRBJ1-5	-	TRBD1	CAWSGGQGGSNQPQHF	TGTGCCTGGAGTGGTGGCCAGGGGGGTTCCAATCAGCCCCAGCATTTT
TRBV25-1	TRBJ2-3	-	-	CASSESIADTQYF	TGTGCCAGCAGTGAATCCATAGCAGATACGCAGTATTTT
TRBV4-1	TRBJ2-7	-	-	CASSQVTSPGPYEQYF	TGCGCCAGCAGCCAAGTAACAAGCCCTGGGCCCTACGAGCAGTACTTC
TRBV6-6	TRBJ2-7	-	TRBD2	CASSPTSGTLYEQYF	TGTGCCAGCAGCCCAACTAGCGGGACTTTGTACGAGCAGTACTTC
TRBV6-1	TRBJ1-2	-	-	CASKEQGLPGDGYTF	TGTGCCAGCAAGGAACAGGGCCTCCCCGGGGATGGCTACACCTTC
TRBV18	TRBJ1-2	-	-	CASSLRTGAPDYGYTF	TGTGCCAGCTCACTACGGACGGGAGCCCCGGATTATGGCTACACCTTC
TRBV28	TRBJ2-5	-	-	CASSLHGKETQYF	TGTGCCAGCAGTTTGCACGGTAAAGAGACCCAGTACTTC
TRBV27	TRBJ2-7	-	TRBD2	CASSLIASGEQYF	TGTGCCAGCAGTTTAATAGCTAGCGGAGAGCAGTACTTC
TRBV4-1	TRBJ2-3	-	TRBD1	CASSQGFGRGSADTQYF	TGCGCCAGCAGCCAAGGCTTCGGCAGGGGGAGTGCAGATACGCAGTATTTT
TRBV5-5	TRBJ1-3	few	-	CASSLDLSSGNTIYF	TGTGCCAGCAGCCTCGACTTGTCCTCTGGAAACACCATATATTTT
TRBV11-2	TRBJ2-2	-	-	CASSSGIQNTGELFF	TGTGCCAGCAGCTCCGGGATACAGAACACCGGGGAGCTGTTTTTT
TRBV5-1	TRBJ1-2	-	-	CASSLATGPTYGYTF	TGCGCCAGCAGCTTGGCCACAGGGCCGACCTATGGCTACACCTTC
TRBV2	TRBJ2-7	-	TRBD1	CASSGDRVYEQYF	TGTGCCAGCAGTGGGGACAGGGTCTACGAGCAGTACTTC